This TCR beta chain was captured in a study of response to subunit inactivated influenza vaccine. The V gene's germline CDR1 is MDHEN and CDR2 SYDVKM. The CDR3 contains 14 residues. After removal of 7 bases from V and 1 base from J, the junction contained 4 bases not matched to a gene. TCRdb re-called the RT-PCR reads with MiXCR, one entry per CDR3 protein. Of roughly 540,000 distinct CDR3 sequences in the sample, roughly a quarter were seen once. This sample was shared with a second study, whose subject was T cells expressing NK-cell markers. In that study: The authors generated TCR beta cDNA through 5'RACE template switching with UMIs. Source material for TCR beta repertoires consisted of sorted CD3+CD56+NKG2C+, CD3+CD56+NKG2C- and CD3+CD56-NKG2C+ T cells. Seropositivity for HCMV was found in seven of the eight sequenced donors, with one seronegative. NKG2C+ dominant clonotypes from over 5 donors made up roughly 1.0-8% of CD8+ T cells.

This material consisted of CD4+ T cells sorted from PBMCs, taken 11 to 12 days after vaccination. This chain uses TRBV28 with TRBJ2-1; 7 bases match TRBD2. This TCR derives from a man aged 45-60 years who received an inactivated influenza vaccine. The CDR3 sequence is CASNLAESYNEQFF. The CDR3 bases are TGTGCCAGCAACCTAGCGGAGTCCTACAATGAGCAGTTCTTC.